This TCR beta chain originates from a study of a mutant IDH1 vaccine in newly diagnosed glioma. The overall study: Receipt of radiotherapy, temozolomide, or both preceded the study, and most received both.

Findings and limits, study-wide: Pseudoprogression seemed unlinked to shifts in top peripheral T cell clonotypes.

A word on this clone: The antigen is unknown.

This sample's time point: baseline, week 1 (first vaccination visit). Noted treatment: pre-vaccination baseline after standard-of-care therapy. The germline V gene has CDR1 SGHRS and CDR2 YFSETQ. The CDR3 contains 15 residues. V was clipped by 4 bases and J by 1 base, with 14 bases between them. Method: immunoSEQ multiplex PCR; TCRdb's copy keeps in-frame clones and lacks some. The data contain some 59,000 clones, roughly 80% of them singletons. The origin of this receptor is a man younger than 35 with glioma. The specimen comprised PBMCs, sampled from a glioma patient treated with radiotherapy, temozolomide or both. J is TRBJ1-1 and V is TRBV5-1; D may be TRBD1 (6 bases). The CDR3, as DNA: TGCGCCAGCAGCCCCAGACAGGTCGGGAACACTGAAGCTTTCTTT. This encodes CASSPRQVGNTEAFF.